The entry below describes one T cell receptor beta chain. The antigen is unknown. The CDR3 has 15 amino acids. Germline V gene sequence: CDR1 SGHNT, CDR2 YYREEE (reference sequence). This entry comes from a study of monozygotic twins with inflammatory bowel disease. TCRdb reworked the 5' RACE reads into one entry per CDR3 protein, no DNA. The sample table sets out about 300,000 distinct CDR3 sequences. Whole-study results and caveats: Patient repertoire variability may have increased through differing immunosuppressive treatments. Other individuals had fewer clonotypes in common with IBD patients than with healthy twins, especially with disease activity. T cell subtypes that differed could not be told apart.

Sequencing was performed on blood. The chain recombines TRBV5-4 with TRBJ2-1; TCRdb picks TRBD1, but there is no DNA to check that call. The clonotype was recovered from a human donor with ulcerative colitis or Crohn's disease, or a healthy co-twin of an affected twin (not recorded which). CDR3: CASSYPGQRDNEQFF.